A single sample gave rise to the 27 T cell receptor beta chains below, sequenced in a study of CD8+ T cells in alopecia areata. cDNA prepared by RNA extraction and subsequent reverse transcription served as the template for sequencing. Assay: immunoSEQ multiplex PCR; the TCRdb copy retains only in-frame clones and omits some. The table shows fewer than 250,000 clones, with 40% to 45% occurring only once. The treatment denotes: oral pan-JAK inhibitor, 5-10 mg twice daily. The source was CD4+ T cells sorted from blood, collected at approximately week 36, from a patient treated with tofacitinib. These receptors came from a human donor with alopecia areata.

This sequence joins TRBV5-1 and TRBJ2-7, with D possibly matching TRBD2 (5 bases). The CDR3 contains 15 residues. Germline V gene lookup returns CDR1 SGHRS and CDR2 YFSETQ. The germline V and J ends were trimmed by 3 bases and 3 bases, with 16 bases remaining between them. The CDR3 nucleotides are TGCGCCAGCAGCTCCATACCGGGAAACTACTACGAGCAGTACTTC. This codes for CASSSIPGNYYEQYF.

This clone was counted once. The CDR3, as DNA: TGCGCCAGCAGCCGAGGGACGGGCAGTCACTACGAGCAGTACTTC. It specifies CASSRGTGSHYEQYF. The chain is built from TRBV4-1 and TRBJ2-7; TRBD1 or TRBD2 may be the D gene (5 bases each). V dropped 4 bases and J dropped 3 bases, with 16 bases sitting between them. Looked up from germline, CDR1 is MGHRA and CDR2 is YSYEKL. This CDR3 has 15 residues.

The genes are TRBV4-2 and TRBJ2-2; TRBD2 agrees at 10 bases. The CDR3 loop spans 17 amino acids. Unmatched junction bases numbered 9, after V lost 4 bases and J lost 4 bases. Per the germline V gene, CDR1 is LGHNA and CDR2 is YNFKEQ. Here the CDR3 reads CASSRNLAGDITGELFF. In nucleotides, the CDR3 is TGTGCCAGCAGCCGAAACCTAGCGGGAGATATCACCGGGGAGCTGTTTTTT.

This clone has more than one count but fewer than ten. The rearrangement uses TRBV2 and TRBJ1-2, with D unclear. Germline V gene data show CDR1 as SNHLY and CDR2 as FYNNEI. V was clipped by 2 bases and J by 4 bases, with 17 bases between them. This CDR3 spans 16 amino acids. This chain's CDR3 is CASSEPPGERSYGYTF. The CDR3 DNA follows: TGTGCCAGCAGTGAACCCCCCGGCGAAAGGAGCTATGGCTACACCTTC.

This chain links TRBV6-5 with TRBJ1-2; D uncertain. V was pared by 0 bases and J by 0 bases, with 8 bases between. Per the germline V gene, CDR1 is MNHEY and CDR2 is SVGAGI. The CDR3 is made up of 15 amino acids. CDR3: CASSYSPRANYGYTF. The CDR3 coding sequence is TGTGCCAGCAGTTACTCTCCGAGAGCTAACTATGGCTACACCTTC.

The chain uses TRBV4-2 and TRBJ2-1; TRBD2 matches at 9 bases. With 3 bases clipped from V and 2 bases from J, the junction kept 2 bases outside the gene matches. Germline-derived CDR1 and CDR2 are LGHNA and YNFKEQ. The CDR3 has 15 amino acids. The CDR3 nucleotides are TGTGCCAGCAGCCACCCTAGCGGGACCTACAATGAGCAGTTCTTC. Translation gives CASSHPSGTYNEQFF.

The chain is built from TRBV7-9 and TRBJ2-4; 7 nucleotides line up with TRBD2. CDR1 SEHNR and CDR2 FQNEAQ come from the germline V gene (reference sequence). V lost 8 bases and J lost 1; bases outside the gene matches: 14. This CDR3 region has 17 residues. In nucleotides, the CDR3 is TGTGCCAGCCCTCTGGGGAGGGAACCTTTTGCCAAAAACATTCAGTACTTC. Translating it yields CASPLGREPFAKNIQYF.

This clone was detected a few times. The chain employs TRBV7-2 and TRBJ2-7; 7 bases line up with TRBD2. Germline-derived CDR1 and CDR2 are SGHTA and FQGNSA. This CDR3 contains 15 residues. The V gene end was trimmed by 1 base and the J gene end by 3 bases; junction bases not matched to a gene: 6. CDR3 protein: CASSLVRAGDYEQYF. Here the CDR3 DNA reads TGTGCCAGCAGCTTAGTTAGGGCGGGAGACTACGAGCAGTACTTC.

The chain combines TRBV9 with TRBJ2-2; 11 positions match TRBD2. Germline V gives CDR1 SGDLS, CDR2 YYNGEE. This CDR3 has 14 amino acids. V gave up 6 bases and J gave up 8 bases; unmatched junction bases: 6. In DNA form, the CDR3 reads TGTGCCAGCAACCCTAGCGGGAGGACGGGGGAGCTGTTTTTT. This encodes CASNPSGRTGELFF.

V gene TRBV9 combines with J gene TRBJ2-2; D assignment may be TRBD1 or TRBD2 (5 bases each). This CDR3 comprises 15 residues. V was pared by 2 bases and J by 4 bases, with 12 bases between. CDR1 is SGDLS and CDR2 is YYNGEE in the germline V gene. The CDR3 DNA reads as TGTGCCAGCAGCGTGTCGGGACCGACCACCGGGGAGCTGTTTTTT. Protein product: CASSVSGPTTGELFF. The whole variable domain, filled in from reference TRBV9 and TRBJ2-2, reads DSGVTQTPKHLITATGQRVTLRCSPRSGDLSVYWYQQSLDQGLQFLIQYYNGEERAKGNILERFSAQQFPDLHSELNLSSLELGDSALYFCASSVSGPTTGELFFGEGSRLTVL.

The genes are TRBV7-3 and TRBJ2-7; no reliable D call. The CDR3 sequence is 13 residues long. V lost 1 base and J lost 6, with 10 bases in between. Germline V gene sequence: CDR1 SGHTA, CDR2 FQGTGA. The CDR3, as DNA: TGTGCCAGCAGCTTAATGCCGGGTACCGAGCAGTACTTC. Its translation: CASSLMPGTEQYF.

The rearrangement uses TRBV7-9 and TRBJ2-7; weak D call: TRBD2 (5 bases). The germline V gene has CDR1 SEHNR and CDR2 FQNEAQ (reference sequence). This CDR3 has 14 residues. The ends were cut back, 2 bases at V and 0 bases at J, with 8 bases in the middle. CDR3 in amino acids: CASSLLGSSYEQYF. CDR3 nucleotide sequence: TGTGCCAGCAGCTTATTGGGGAGCTCCTACGAGCAGTACTTC.

This clone was seen only a few times. The sample contains more than one DNA sequence encoding this CDR3. V and J are TRBV30 and TRBJ2-7; D is unclear. V was shortened by 1 base and J by 0 bases, with 1 base between the two germline ends. Per germline, CDR1 GTSNPN and CDR2 SVGIG (reference sequence). The CDR3 covers 11 residues. The CDR3 DNA reads TGTGCCTGGAGTGCCTCCTACGAGCAGTACTTC. Its translation is CAWSASYEQYF.

A remark on this clone: The sample has other DNA sequences that encode this CDR3 too. V is TRBV5-1 and J is TRBJ2-7; 11 bases fit TRBD1. From germline, CDR1 is SGHRS and CDR2 YFSETQ. V trimming: 4 bases; J trimming: 5 bases; junction bases outside the gene matches: 5. The CDR3 contains 14 residues. CDR3 bases: TGCGCCAGCAGCAGGGACAGGGGGAGGAACGAGCAGTACTTC. Amino acids: CASSRDRGRNEQYF.

The chain joins TRBV4-1 to TRBJ1-2; 9 bases are a match to TRBD1. CDR1 and CDR2 (germline): MGHRA, YSYEKL. This CDR3 region has 13 residues. Losses at the gene ends were 3 bases for V and 8 bases for J; bases not matched to a gene: 4. The DNA of the CDR3 is TGCGCCAGCAGCCAGGGGACAGGGATCGGCTACACCTTC. Protein product: CASSQGTGIGYTF.

For this clone: Just one base apart from a much larger clone, this may be a read error. The genes are TRBV11-2 and TRBJ2-7, with unresolved D. Germline V gene sequence: CDR1 SGHAT, CDR2 FQNNGV. With 3 bases removed from V and 0 bases from J, the gap between germline ends came to 9 bases. There are 14 residues in the CDR3. For the CDR3, the DNA is TGTGCCAGCAGCTTGGCGGCGGTCTCCTACGAGCAGTACTTC. Translating gives CASSLAAVSYEQYF.

The chain uses TRBV2 and TRBJ2-1; D ambiguous. From germline, CDR1 is SNHLY and CDR2 FYNNEI. CDR3 size: 13 residues. Trimming took off 0 bases at V and 8 bases at J, with 8 bases between the two ends. CDR3 sequence reads: CASSEAVGYEQFF. CDR3 in DNA: TGTGCCAGCAGTGAAGCAGTTGGCTATGAGCAGTTCTTC.

This clone was observed a handful of times. V usage is TRBV5-1 and J usage is TRBJ2-6, with 8 bases lining up with TRBD1. The germline V gene has CDR1 SGHRS and CDR2 YFSETQ. CDR3 length equals 18 residues. Germline trimming cut 7 bases from V and 3 bases from J; bases unmatched to any gene: 15. The chain's CDR3 is CASRPPGTGVSGANVLTF. CDR3 DNA sequence: TGCGCCAGCCGCCCGCCCGGGACAGGCGTTAGTGGGGCCAACGTCCTGACTTTC.

This clone was found a few times. Written as DNA, the CDR3 is TGTGCCAGCAGCCTTCCGTCCCGGACTAGCGGAACCTACGAGCAGTACTTC. Its translation is CASSLPSRTSGTYEQYF. This sequence joins TRBV4-2 and TRBJ2-7; 10 bases fit TRBD2. V gave up 4 bases and J gave up 2 bases; unmatched junction bases: 11. This CDR3 comprises 17 residues. Germline V gene lookup returns CDR1 LGHNA and CDR2 YNFKEQ.

This chain links TRBV29-1 with TRBJ2-1, with 8 bases fitting TRBD1. The CDR3 is 16 residues long. CDR1 and CDR2 from the germline V gene are SQVTM and ANQGSEA. V lost 7 bases and J lost 0; bases outside the gene matches: 11. CDR3 residues: CSGDRQFSSSYNEQFF. Written as DNA, the CDR3 is TGCAGCGGGGACAGGCAATTTTCTAGCTCCTACAATGAGCAGTTCTTC.

The gene calls are TRBV9 and TRBJ2-4; TRBD2 might be the D (6 bases). The length of the CDR3 is 18 residues. The germline V and J ends were trimmed by 0 bases and 0 bases, with 16 bases remaining between them. The germline V gene has CDR1 SGDLS and CDR2 YYNGEE. The CDR3 DNA reads as TGTGCCAGCAGCGTAGGTAGCGTAGCGGCTCTAGCCAAAAACATTCAGTACTTC. Amino acid sequence: CASSVGSVAALAKNIQYF.

This clone was seen more than once but under ten times. The V call is TRBV19, the J call TRBJ1-5; no firm D call. Per the germline V gene, CDR1 is LNHDA and CDR2 is SQIVND (reference sequence). The V end was cut by 6 bases, the J end by 9 bases, with 12 bases between. The CDR3 covers 12 residues. The CDR3 protein is CASREGQPPQHF. For the CDR3, the DNA is TGTGCCAGTAGGGAAGGGCAACCGCCCCAGCATTTT.

This clone was detected a few times. The V and J genes are TRBV7-9 and TRBJ1-2; 7 positions match TRBD1. The V gene end was trimmed by 4 bases and the J gene end by 6 bases; junction bases not matched to a gene: 2. Germline CDR1 reads SEHNR; CDR2 reads FQNEAQ (reference sequence). The CDR3 is 12 amino acids. DNA of the CDR3: TGTGCCAGCAGCTCCACAGGGGATGGCTACACCTTC. Protein: CASSSTGDGYTF.

This clone is medium-sized within its sample. The CDR3 DNA reads TGTGCCAGCAGCTCCACGCCTAGCGGGGGGTGGGATACGCAGTATTTT. Amino acids: CASSSTPSGGWDTQYF. This chain links TRBV7-3 with TRBJ2-3; TRBD2 aligns across 11 bases. The CDR3 is 16 amino acids. CDR1 is SGHTA, CDR2 FQGTGA, per germline. V trimming: 4 bases; J trimming: 6 bases; junction bases outside the gene matches: 9.

There are a few counts of this clone. The chain is built from TRBV5-1 and TRBJ2-7; maybe TRBD2 (5 bases). Looked up from germline, CDR1 is SGHRS and CDR2 is YFSETQ. This CDR3 has 13 amino acids. V was pared by 6 bases and J by 1 base, with 11 bases between. The CDR3 sequence: CASKQRESYEQYF. DNA for the CDR3: TGCGCCAGCAAGCAAAGGGAGTCCTACGAGCAGTACTTC.

This chain connects TRBV7-3 to TRBJ2-5, with D perhaps assigned TRBD1 or TRBD2 (5 bases each). The CDR3 runs to 15 residues. CDR1 is SGHTA and CDR2 is FQGTGA in the germline V gene. Trimming removed 6 bases from V and 4 bases from J, with 18 bases in between. The CDR3 reads CASSYTGTWRETQYF. CDR3 DNA: TGTGCCAGCAGTTACACCGGGACCTGGAGAGAGACCCAGTACTTC.

The rearrangement uses TRBV5-1 and TRBJ2-4; D may correspond to TRBD1 or TRBD2 (6 bases each). Germline CDR1 and CDR2: SGHRS and YFSETQ. The CDR3 loop spans 18 amino acids. V lost 0 bases and J lost 0, with 16 bases in between. CDR3 sequence reads: CASSLEPGATLAKNIQYF. For the CDR3, the DNA is TGCGCCAGCAGCTTGGAGCCGGGGGCGACACTAGCCAAAAACATTCAGTACTTC.